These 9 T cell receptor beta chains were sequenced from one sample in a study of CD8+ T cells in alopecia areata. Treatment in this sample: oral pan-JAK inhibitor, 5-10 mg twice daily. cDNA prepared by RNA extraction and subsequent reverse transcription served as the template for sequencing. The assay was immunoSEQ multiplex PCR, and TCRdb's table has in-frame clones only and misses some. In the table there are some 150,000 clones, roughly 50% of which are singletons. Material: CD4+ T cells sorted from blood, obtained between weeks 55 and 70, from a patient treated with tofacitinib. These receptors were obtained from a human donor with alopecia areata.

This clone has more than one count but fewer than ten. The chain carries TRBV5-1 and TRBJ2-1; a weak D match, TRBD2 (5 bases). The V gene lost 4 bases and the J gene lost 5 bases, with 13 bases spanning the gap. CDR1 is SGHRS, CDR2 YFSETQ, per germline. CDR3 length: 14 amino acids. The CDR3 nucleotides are TGCGCCAGCAGCCCCGTGACTACTAACAATGAGCAGTTCTTC. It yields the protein CASSPVTTNNEQFF. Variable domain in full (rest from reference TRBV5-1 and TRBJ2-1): KAGVTQTPRYLIKTRGQQVTLSCSPISGHRSVSWYQQTPGQGLQFLFEYFSETQRNKGNFPGRFSGRQFSNSRSEMNVSTLELGDSALYLCASSPVTTNNEQFFGPGTRLTVL.

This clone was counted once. CDR3 loop: CSVSKGSTDTQYF. The CDR3 coding sequence is TGCAGCGTTAGTAAGGGGAGCACAGATACGCAGTATTTT. This chain connects TRBV29-1 to TRBJ2-3, with a weak D call TRBD1 (5 bases). Germline V gene data show CDR1 as SQVTM and CDR2 as ANQGSEA. The CDR3 spans 13 residues. V lost 5 bases to trimming and J lost 0 bases, with 9 bases between them.

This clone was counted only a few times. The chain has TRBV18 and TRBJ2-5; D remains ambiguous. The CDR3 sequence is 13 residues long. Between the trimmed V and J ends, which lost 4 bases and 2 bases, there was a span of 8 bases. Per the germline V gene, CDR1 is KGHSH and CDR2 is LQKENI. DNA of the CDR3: TGTGCCAGCTCACAGCTGCGGCAAGAGACCCAGTACTTC. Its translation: CASSQLRQETQYF.

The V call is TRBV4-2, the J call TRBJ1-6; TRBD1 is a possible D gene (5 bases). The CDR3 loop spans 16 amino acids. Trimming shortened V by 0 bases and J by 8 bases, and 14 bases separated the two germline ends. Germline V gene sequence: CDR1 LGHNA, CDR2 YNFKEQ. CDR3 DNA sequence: TGTGCCAGCAGCCAAGATCGCGAAGGGGTCGATTCACCCCTCCACTTT. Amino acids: CASSQDREGVDSPLHF.

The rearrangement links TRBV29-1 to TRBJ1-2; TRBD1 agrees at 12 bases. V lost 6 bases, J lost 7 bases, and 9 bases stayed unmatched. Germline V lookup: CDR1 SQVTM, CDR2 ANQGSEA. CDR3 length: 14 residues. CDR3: CSVRWGTGGSGYTF. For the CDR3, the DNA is TGCAGCGTCCGGTGGGGGACAGGGGGCTCTGGCTACACCTTC.

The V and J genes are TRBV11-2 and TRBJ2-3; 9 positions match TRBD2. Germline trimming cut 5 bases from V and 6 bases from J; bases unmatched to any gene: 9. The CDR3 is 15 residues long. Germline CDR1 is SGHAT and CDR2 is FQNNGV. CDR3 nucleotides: TGTGCCAGCAGCGTCGGGCCTAGCGGGGCGGATACGCAGTATTTT. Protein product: CASSVGPSGADTQYF.

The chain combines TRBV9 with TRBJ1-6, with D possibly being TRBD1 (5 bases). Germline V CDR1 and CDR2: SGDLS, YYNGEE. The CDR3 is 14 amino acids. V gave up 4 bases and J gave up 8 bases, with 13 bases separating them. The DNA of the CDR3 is TGTGCCAGCAGCCCTACCGCGGGGGATTCACCCCTCCACTTT. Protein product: CASSPTAGDSPLHF.

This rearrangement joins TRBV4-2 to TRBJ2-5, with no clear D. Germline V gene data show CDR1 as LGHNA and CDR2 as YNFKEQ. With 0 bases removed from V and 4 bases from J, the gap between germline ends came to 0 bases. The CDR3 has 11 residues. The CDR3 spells CASSQEETQYF. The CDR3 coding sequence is TGTGCCAGCAGCCAAGAAGAGACCCAGTACTTC.

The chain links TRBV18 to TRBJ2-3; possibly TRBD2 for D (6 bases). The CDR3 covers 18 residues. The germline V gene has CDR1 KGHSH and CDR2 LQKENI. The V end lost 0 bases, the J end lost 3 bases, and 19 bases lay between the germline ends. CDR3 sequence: CASSPPPVGGLLTDTQYF. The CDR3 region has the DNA TGTGCCAGCTCACCACCCCCAGTCGGGGGTTTACTGACAGATACGCAGTATTTT.